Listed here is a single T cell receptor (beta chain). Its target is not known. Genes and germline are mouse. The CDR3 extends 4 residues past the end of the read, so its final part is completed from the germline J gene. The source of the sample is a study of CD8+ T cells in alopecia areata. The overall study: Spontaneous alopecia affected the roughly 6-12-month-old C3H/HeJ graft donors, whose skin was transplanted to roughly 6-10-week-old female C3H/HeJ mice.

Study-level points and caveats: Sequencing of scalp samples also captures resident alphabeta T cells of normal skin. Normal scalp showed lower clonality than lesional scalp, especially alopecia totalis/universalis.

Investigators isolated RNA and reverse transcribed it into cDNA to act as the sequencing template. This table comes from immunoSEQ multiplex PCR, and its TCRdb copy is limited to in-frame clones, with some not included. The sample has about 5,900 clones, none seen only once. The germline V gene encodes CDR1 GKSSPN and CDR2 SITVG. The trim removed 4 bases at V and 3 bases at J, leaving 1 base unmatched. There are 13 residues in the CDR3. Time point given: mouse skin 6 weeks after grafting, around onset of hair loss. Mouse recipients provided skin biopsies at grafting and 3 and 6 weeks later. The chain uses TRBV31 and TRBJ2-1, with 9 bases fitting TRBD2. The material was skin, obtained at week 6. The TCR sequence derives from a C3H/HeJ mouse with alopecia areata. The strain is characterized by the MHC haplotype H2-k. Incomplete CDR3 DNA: TGTGCCTGGAACTGGGGGGTCTATGCT. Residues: CAWNWGVYA. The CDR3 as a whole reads CAWNWGVYAEQFF.